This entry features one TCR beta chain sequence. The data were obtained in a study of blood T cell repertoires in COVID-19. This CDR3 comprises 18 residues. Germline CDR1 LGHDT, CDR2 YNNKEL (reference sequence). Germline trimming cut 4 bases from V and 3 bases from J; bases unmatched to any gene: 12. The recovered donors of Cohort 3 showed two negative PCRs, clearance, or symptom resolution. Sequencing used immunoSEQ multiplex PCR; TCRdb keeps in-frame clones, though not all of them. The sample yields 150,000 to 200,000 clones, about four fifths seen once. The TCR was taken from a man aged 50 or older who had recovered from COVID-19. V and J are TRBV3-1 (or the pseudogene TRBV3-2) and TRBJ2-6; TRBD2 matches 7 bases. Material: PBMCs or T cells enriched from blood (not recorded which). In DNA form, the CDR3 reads TGTGCCAGCAGCCCTAGTCCCGGGACTACGGGTGGGGCCAACGTCCTGACTTTC. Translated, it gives CASSPSPGTTGGANVLTF.